This T cell receptor beta chain derives from a study of blood T cell repertoires in COVID-19 (dated by TCRdb to the early 2020s). Describing the broader study: The collaborator samples originated in the United States, Italy and Spain and spanned the acute and convalescent phases of COVID-19. The prospective study material was composed of cDNA or gDNA derived from T cells, B-cell-depleted T cells, or PBMCs. Subjects who had been exposed to COVID-19, were actively infected with it, or had recovered from it provided the deeply sampled blood TCRbeta repertoires that made up the dataset. The repertoires were released in a freely available public database meant as a resource for research on the immune response to SARS-CoV-2. Samples came from the ongoing ImmuneRACE study (first 160 participants) plus 1,254 subjects from 6 global collaborators. Nearly every sample came with metadata listing a de-identified subject ID, COVID-19 status, age in years and sex. Where available, HLA class I and class II types were taken from metadata supplied by the sample provider and were not determined by assay-based typing.

Paper-wide results and their limitations: The quantity of clinical and demographic metadata differed by source and by participant and was supplied without curation.

Each collaborating institution followed its own protocols to collect whole blood in K2EDTA tubes. For TCRbeta analysis, collaborators shipped samples in one of three forms: frozen whole blood, isolated PBMCs, or DNA extracted from either of those sample types. TCRbeta CDR3 regions were amplified from genomic DNA using the immunoSEQ Assay, a bias-controlled multiplex PCR. Concerning the study's data processing: The number of nucleated cells in each sample was estimated from the amplification of reference gene primers within the assay. To quantify the absolute abundance of each unique TCRbeta CDR3 rearrangement, sequence reads were collapsed and filtered. For each sample, productive Simpson clonality was calculated as the square root of Simpson's diversity index across productive rearrangements. TCRdb took over this immuneACCESS table, retaining in-frame rearrangements with V and J assigned. Such tables are incomplete; in checked studies, under half of the missing clones stem from an unresolved V gene, and the remainder is unexplained. V, J and clone size are taken as reported in that table, and D and trimming were inferred from the DNA itself. For this sample the table gives about 24,000 clones, of which about 89% were detected only once. Clones ranked in the top ten supply about 5.5% of the sample.

Trimmed from V: 6 bases; trimmed from J: 6 bases; junction bases lacking a gene match: 5. The CDR3 starts with the cysteine, ends with the phenylalanine, and has 14 residues. CDR3 DNA only is kept here, 42 bases in frame from base 1. CDR1 is given as SGHTA and CDR2 as FQGNSA, both from the germline V gene. This clone was seen a single time. Its antigen remains undetermined. No quality values exist for individual bases; no much larger clone is one base distant. Input material: peripheral blood. The rearranged segments are TRBV7-2 and TRBJ2-2; 9 middle bases align to TRBD1. This TCR came from a man aged 50 to 60 with active COVID-19. The CDR3 reads as follows: CASRRQGVAGELFF. The nucleotides are TGTGCCAGCAGAAGACAGGGGGTCGCCGGGGAGCTGTTTTTT.